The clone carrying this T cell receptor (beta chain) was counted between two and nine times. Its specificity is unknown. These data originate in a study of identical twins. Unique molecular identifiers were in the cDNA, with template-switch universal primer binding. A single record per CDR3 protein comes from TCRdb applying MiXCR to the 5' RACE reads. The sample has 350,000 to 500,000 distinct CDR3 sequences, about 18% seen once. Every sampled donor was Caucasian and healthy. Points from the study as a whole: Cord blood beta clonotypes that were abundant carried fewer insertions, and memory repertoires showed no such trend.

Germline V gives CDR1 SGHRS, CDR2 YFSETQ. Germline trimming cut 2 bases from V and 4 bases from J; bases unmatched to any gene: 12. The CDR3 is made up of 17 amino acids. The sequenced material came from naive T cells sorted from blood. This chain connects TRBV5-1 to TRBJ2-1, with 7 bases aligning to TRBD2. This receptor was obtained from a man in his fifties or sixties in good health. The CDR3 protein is CASSLNAGREAYNEQFF. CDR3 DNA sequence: TGCGCCAGCAGCTTAAACGCCGGACGGGAGGCGTACAATGAGCAGTTCTTC.